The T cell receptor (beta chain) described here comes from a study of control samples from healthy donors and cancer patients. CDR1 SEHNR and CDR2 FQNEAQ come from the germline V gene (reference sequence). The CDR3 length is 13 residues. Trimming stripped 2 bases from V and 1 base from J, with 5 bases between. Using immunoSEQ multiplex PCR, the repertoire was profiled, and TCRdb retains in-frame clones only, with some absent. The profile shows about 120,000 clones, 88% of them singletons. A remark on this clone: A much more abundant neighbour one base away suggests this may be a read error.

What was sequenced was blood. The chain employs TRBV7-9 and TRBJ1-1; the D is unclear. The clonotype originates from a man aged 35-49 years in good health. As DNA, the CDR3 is TGTGCCAGCAGCTTATATGCGAACACTGAAGCTTTCTTT. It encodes CASSLYANTEAFF.